Listed below are T cell receptor beta chains from one sample, sequenced in a study of T cells in Graves' hyperthyroidism and ophthalmopathy. TCRdb used MiXCR to reprocess the multiplex PCR reads, holding one entry per CDR3 protein. The data contain 500,000 to 600,000 distinct CDR3 sequences, around 17% of them seen just once; the ten biggest clones take up under 20%. Sequenced: blood. Every receptor here comes from a woman between 18 and 29 years old with Graves' hyperthyroidism. Both conserved end residues are part of each CDR3. A D gene is named only where the DNA matches it firmly. A row's size may be missing; if present it is once, few, many or a size class.

V gene	clone size	J gene	D gene	CDR3 DNA	CDR3 protein
TRBV29-1	.	TRBJ1-1	.	TGCAGCGTTAACCGGGACCCCCGAGGCACTGAAGCTTTCTTT	CSVNRDPRGTEAFF
TRBV10-2	.	TRBJ2-1	.	TGCGCCAGCAGTGACGGGGGAGTAACCTACAATGAGCAGTTCTTC	CASSDGGVTYNEQFF
TRBV19	.	TRBJ2-1	.	TGTGCCAGTAGTATAGATTGGTACAATGAGCAGTTCTTC	CASSIDWYNEQFF
TRBV12-3/TRBV12-4	few	TRBJ2-1	.	TGTGCCAGTGTGCCGGGCCCGAATCCCGATGAGCAGTTCTTC	CASVPGPNPDEQFF
TRBV7-2	many	TRBJ2-4	TRBD2	TGTGCCAGCAGCTTAGGCTTAGCGGGAGTCAAATCGGACATTCAGTACTTC	CASSLGLAGVKSDIQYF
TRBV2	many	TRBJ1-1	.	TGTGCCAGCAGAAGACTCACTGAAGCTTTCTTT	CASRRLTEAFF
TRBV4-2	few	TRBJ2-7	TRBD2	TGTGCCAGCAGCCAAGATTGGGCGGGAGGGTCCTACGAGCAGTACTTC	CASSQDWAGGSYEQYF
TRBV2	many	TRBJ1-3	.	TGTGCCAGCAGTGACTGGGGATCCGGAAACACCATATATTTT	CASSDWGSGNTIYF
TRBV5-6	.	TRBJ2-7	TRBD1	TGTGCCAGCAGCCAAGAGGGACAGTTGCCGTACGAGCAGTACTTC	CASSQEGQLPYEQYF
TRBV7-2	many	TRBJ2-5	.	TGTGCCAGCAGCTGGGGACTCCTAGGCGCGACCCAGTACTTC	CASSWGLLGATQYF
TRBV7-9	many	TRBJ2-1	.	TGTGCCAGCATGCGGGACGCCAATGAGCAGTTCTTC	CASMRDANEQFF
TRBV18	.	TRBJ2-1	.	TGTGCCAGCTCACCCCCTGGGGCAGGGTACTCCTACAATGAGCAGTTCTTC	CASSPPGAGYSYNEQFF
TRBV6-1	many	TRBJ2-5	.	TGTGCCAGCAGTCCTACACGAAGAGAGACCCAGTACTTC	CASSPTRRETQYF
TRBV6-2/TRBV6-3	few	TRBJ1-4	.	TGTGCCAGCAGTCCACAGGGCGCTTTAGTCGAAAAACTGTTTTTT	CASSPQGALVEKLFF
TRBV5-4	many	TRBJ2-1	.	TGTGCCGTTCAATGGTTTTTCTCTGGGAATGAGCAGTTCTTC	CAVQWFFSGNEQFF
TRBV20-1	many	TRBJ2-1	.	TGCAGTGCTAGAGAGGCCGAGAACGGGTTAGGGCAGTTCTTC	CSAREAENGLGQFF
TRBV2	few	TRBJ2-5	.	TGTGCCAGCAGTGAAGTCTCGGCTAGCCCCCAGGGAGAGACCCAGTACTTC	CASSEVSASPQGETQYF
TRBV7-2	.	TRBJ2-2	.	TGTGCCAGCAGCCCGGGGGACGGGGAGCTGTTTTTT	CASSPGDGELFF
TRBV9	.	TRBJ2-3	TRBD2	TGTGCCAGCAGCGTAGCTAGCGGGGGATTGGATACGCAGTATTTT	CASSVASGGLDTQYF
TRBV15	many	TRBJ1-1	.	TGTGCCACCAGCAGAGGAAACTCTGCGGGGGTTTACACTGAAGCTTTCTTT	CATSRGNSAGVYTEAFF
TRBV28	many	TRBJ1-2	TRBD1	TGTGCCAGCAGTCGACAGGGGTACTATGGCTACACCTTC	CASSRQGYYGYTF
TRBV10-3	many	TRBJ2-3	.	TGTGCCATCAGTGAGTCCGCCGGGGCCACAGATACGCAGTATTTT	CAISESAGATDTQYF
TRBV3-1	.	TRBJ2-1	TRBD2	TGTGCCAGCAGCCAAGATGTTAAGAGCGGGGGATCCGGGCAGTTCTTC	CASSQDVKSGGSGQFF
TRBV28	many	TRBJ2-7	TRBD2	TGTGCCAGCAGGTCCTTCACCGGGACTAGTGGCTACGAGCAGTACTTC	CASRSFTGTSGYEQYF
TRBV19	.	TRBJ2-2	.	TGTGCCAGTAGGCCTAGTAACACCGGGGAGCTGTTTTTT	CASRPSNTGELFF
TRBV11-2	few	TRBJ2-3	TRBD1	TGTGCCAGCAGCTCGACCGGGACAGCCACAGATACGCAGTATTTT	CASSSTGTATDTQYF
TRBV6-1	.	TRBJ1-6	.	TGTGCCAGCAGGTTTCTCGGTTCACCCCTCCACTTT	CASRFLGSPLHF
TRBV19	.	TRBJ2-1	.	TGTGCCAGTAGTACAAGGGCTTCGGGTGAGCAGTTCTTC	CASSTRASGEQFF
TRBV25-1	few	TRBJ1-1	.	TGTGCCAGCAGGGATTGGATAAAAAATGAAGCTTTCTTT	CASRDWIKNEAFF
TRBV7-8	.	TRBJ1-5	.	TGTGCCAGCAGCCCTGGCGGCGGGAATAGCAATCAGCCCCAGCATTTT	CASSPGGGNSNQPQHF
TRBV7-6	.	TRBJ2-5	.	TGTGCCAGCAGCTCCACGACCCCGTTCCAAGAGACCCAGTACTTC	CASSSTTPFQETQYF
TRBV12-3/TRBV12-4	many	TRBJ2-1	TRBD2	TGTGCCAGCAGTTTACCCGGGGGGGACAAGCAGTTCTTC	CASSLPGGDKQFF
TRBV9	.	TRBJ1-2	.	TGTGCCAGCAGCGTAGCTTTGGGACGGGGCCCTTGGGGCTACACCTTC	CASSVALGRGPWGYTF
TRBV7-6	few	TRBJ1-4	TRBD1	TGTGCCAGCAGCGCCCCCGGGACAGGGGAAGGGGGTGAAAAACTGTTTTTT	CASSAPGTGEGGEKLFF
TRBV27	.	TRBJ2-7	.	TGTGCCAGCAGATATAATCTCGGGACGGAGGGGTACGAGCAGTACTTC	CASRYNLGTEGYEQYF
TRBV6-2/TRBV6-3	many	TRBJ2-1	TRBD2	TGTGCCAGCAGTTACAGGGTAGCGGGGAAAGGCCATGAGCAGTTCTTC	CASSYRVAGKGHEQFF
TRBV7-9	.	TRBJ2-1	.	TGTGCCAGCAGCTTAGCGGGACCCGCAGCAGGCAATGAGCAGTTCTTC	CASSLAGPAAGNEQFF
TRBV12-3/TRBV12-4	.	TRBJ1-2	.	TGTGCCAGCAGTTTTGCGCACAGGGTATTAGGCTACACCTTC	CASSFAHRVLGYTF
TRBV9	.	TRBJ2-3	TRBD2	TGTGCCAGCAGCACCGGAGCGGGGGGGCAAGATACGCAGTATTTT	CASSTGAGGQDTQYF
TRBV5-1	many	TRBJ2-1	TRBD1	TGCGCCAGCAGCTTGGAGTCAAGTGTAGACAGGGGGCCTAATGAGCAGTTCTTC	CASSLESSVDRGPNEQFF
TRBV11-2	few	TRBJ1-1	TRBD1	TGTGCCAGCAGCTCCTACAGGGGGGCTAACACTGAAGCTTTCTTT	CASSSYRGANTEAFF
TRBV10-3	.	TRBJ2-5	TRBD2	TGTGCCACCAGGCCTGGGACTAGCGGGAGAGGGTACCAAGGGACCCAGTACTTC	CATRPGTSGRGYQGTQYF
TRBV20-1	few	TRBJ2-3	TRBD2	TGCAGTGCTAGTAGGACTAGCGGGAGCATTTTCACAGATACGCAGTATTTT	CSASRTSGSIFTDTQYF
TRBV7-8	many	TRBJ2-1	TRBD1	TGTGCCAGCAGCACCACCTCGGGGTCAGGGGGCGGTGAGCAGTTCTTC	CASSTTSGSGGGEQFF
TRBV20-1	.	TRBJ2-1	TRBD2	TGCAGTGCTAGAGGGGTGCGCGGTACCGGGACTAGCGGGAGGAGCTCCGACAATGAGCAGTTCTTC	CSARGVRGTGTSGRSSDNEQFF
TRBV20-1	few	TRBJ1-1	.	TGCAGTGCTACAGGAAGGGGGGGTGAAGCTTTCTTT	CSATGRGGEAFF